A selection of T cell receptor beta chains follows, all from one sample in a study of shared clonotypes between healthy human individuals. The table came from immunoSEQ multiplex PCR; TCRdb's copy has only in-frame clones and leaves some out. The sample has around 940,000 clones; 76% are singletons. The sequenced material came from memory CD4+ T cells sorted from blood. Receptor source: a young man in good health. The CDR3 runs from the conserved cysteine through the conserved F or W. A D gene is named only where the DNA matches it firmly. Size is omitted from some rows. Given values are once, few, many or a class for expanded clones.

d_call	clone_size	v_call	j_call	cdr3_nt	cdr3_aa
NA	NA	TRBV5-6	TRBJ2-5	TGTGCCAGCAGCTTAAGAGGGGGGGCCCGGGAGACCCAGTACTTC	CASSLRGGARETQYF
NA	NA	TRBV19	TRBJ1-5	TGTGCCAGTAGTATTCAAGGGGGGACTAAGCCCCAGCATTTT	CASSIQGGTKPQHF
TRBD1	NA	TRBV9	TRBJ2-2	TGTGCCAGCAGCGCTCCGGGACAGGGGGCGCGGAACACCGGGGAGCTGTTTTTT	CASSAPGQGARNTGELFF
NA	NA	TRBV5-6	TRBJ2-5	TGTGCCAGCAGCTTGGCTGGGCTAGCTCAAGAGACCCAGTACTTC	CASSLAGLAQETQYF
NA	once	TRBV27	TRBJ2-6	TGTGCCAGCAGTTTACGGGATTCTGGGGCCAACGTCCTGACTTTC	CASSLRDSGANVLTF
NA	few	TRBV7-9	TRBJ2-3	TGTGCCAGCAGCTTTGTGACTCGGACAGATACGCAGTATTTT	CASSFVTRTDTQYF
TRBD2	NA	TRBV10-2	TRBJ2-5	TGCGCCAGCAGTGTCGGTAGCGGGGGTGGGCAAGAGACCCAGTACTTC	CASSVGSGGGQETQYF
TRBD1	NA	TRBV4-1	TRBJ2-5	TGCGCCAGCAGCCACCCCGGGACAGAACAAGAGACCCAGTACTTC	CASSHPGTEQETQYF
NA	NA	TRBV29-1	TRBJ1-2	TGCAGCGTTGATCGGGATGGCTACACCTTC	CSVDRDGYTF
TRBD1	NA	TRBV4-1	TRBJ1-1	TGCGCCAGCAGCCAACCGGGACAGCAGAACACTGAAGCTTTCTTT	CASSQPGQQNTEAFF
NA	few	TRBV5-1	TRBJ1-4	TGCGCCAGCAGCTTGGAACCGACCGGGGGAAAACTGTTTTTT	CASSLEPTGGKLFF
NA	NA	TRBV28	TRBJ2-7	TGTGCCAGCAATCTAAGCCGTTTGGACGAGCAGTACTTC	CASNLSRLDEQYF
NA	NA	TRBV7-3	TRBJ2-4	TGTGCCAGCAGCCGATCTGGTAAAGAAGGAAACATTCAGTACTTC	CASSRSGKEGNIQYF
TRBD1	NA	TRBV15	TRBJ1-4	TGTGCCACCAGCGGACCAGACAGGGGTGGTGAAAAACTGTTTTTT	CATSGPDRGGEKLFF
NA	once	TRBV2	TRBJ1-6	TGTGCCAGCAGTGTGCATGGGGGGGTAGGGATTGTACCCCTCCACTTT	CASSVHGGVGIVPLHF
NA	NA	TRBV28	TRBJ2-1	TGTGCCAGCAGGGATATGGTCAATGAGCAGTTCTTC	CASRDMVNEQFF
NA	few	TRBV7-2	TRBJ2-7	TGTGCCAGCAGCTTTGCTAGCGCAGGATACGAGCAGTACTTC	CASSFASAGYEQYF
TRBD2	NA	TRBV5-1	TRBJ2-1	TGCGCCAGCAGCTTACTAGCGGGGGTTATTGAGCAGTTCTTC	CASSLLAGVIEQFF
NA	NA	TRBV10-3	TRBJ1-6	TGTGCCATCAGTGAGAGGGGGACAACTACGGATAGAAATAATTCACCCCTCCACTTT	CAISERGTTTDRNNSPLHF
TRBD2	NA	TRBV5-1	TRBJ2-2	TGCGCCAGCAGCACCGGACTAGCGGGAACGACCGGGGAGCTGTTTTTT	CASSTGLAGTTGELFF
NA	NA	TRBV21-1	TRBJ2-2	TGTGCCAGCAGCCTGGGTCAGGAGGACACCGGGGAGCTGTTTTTT	CASSLGQEDTGELFF
NA	NA	TRBV9	TRBJ1-2	TGTGCCAGCAGCGTAGCGACTGGAGCTAACTATGGCTACACCTTC	CASSVATGANYGYTF
NA	NA	TRBV5-4	TRBJ2-2	TGTGCCAGCAGCTACTTAGGGCAGGGGATCACCGGGGAGCTGTTTTTT	CASSYLGQGITGELFF
TRBD1	NA	TRBV27	TRBJ1-1	TGTGCCAGCAGCCATTTAAGGACAGGGAACACTGAAGCTTTCTTT	CASSHLRTGNTEAFF
NA	NA	TRBV19	TRBJ1-1	TGTGCCAGTAGTCTCCGGGCCTCCACTGAAGCTTTCTTT	CASSLRASTEAFF
TRBD1	NA	TRBV4-1	TRBJ2-5	TGCGCCAGCAGCCAAGTGACAGGGGGTCAAGAGACCCAGTACTTC	CASSQVTGGQETQYF
NA	NA	TRBV6-6	TRBJ2-3	TGTGCCAGCAGTCCATCCTACGGCGGCACAGATACGCAGTATTTT	CASSPSYGGTDTQYF
NA	NA	TRBV29-1	TRBJ2-3	TGCAGCGTTAGGGCTGGTGGGGGAGATACGCAGTATTTT	CSVRAGGGDTQYF
NA	NA	TRBV15	TRBJ1-4	TGTGCCACCAGCAGAGGACAGGATAATGAAAAACTGTTTTTT	CATSRGQDNEKLFF
NA	NA	TRBV18	TRBJ1-2	TGTGCCAGCTCATCCCAAGGGGGGGCAAGTAACTATGGCTACACCTTC	CASSSQGGASNYGYTF
NA	NA	TRBV5-1	TRBJ2-3	TGCGCCAGCAGCTTGGAGAGAGAAGGGATGGATACGCAGTATTTT	CASSLEREGMDTQYF
NA	many	TRBV7-9	TRBJ1-1	TGTGCCAGCAGCTTAATTAGCTCAGCCACTGAAGCTTTCTTT	CASSLISSATEAFF
NA	NA	TRBV7-2	TRBJ2-2	TGTGCCAGCAGCAAGGACACACGCTCCACCGGGGAGCTGTTTTTT	CASSKDTRSTGELFF
NA	NA	TRBV5-6	TRBJ1-2	TGTGCCAGCAGCTTGGCCCAGGAAAACTATGGCTACACCTTC	CASSLAQENYGYTF
NA	NA	TRBV6-5	TRBJ2-3	TGTGCCAGCAGTTACAATCGGGGCACAGATACGCAGTATTTT	CASSYNRGTDTQYF
NA	once	TRBV5-1	TRBJ1-6	TGCGCCAGCAGACAGTGGTATGGGGGGATCGATTCACCCCTCCACTTT	CASRQWYGGIDSPLHF
NA	NA	TRBV30	TRBJ2-1	TGTGCCTGGAGTGTACTAGGCAATGAGCAGTTCTTC	CAWSVLGNEQFF
TRBD1	NA	TRBV7-2	TRBJ2-7	TGTGCCAGCAGCTCCGGGACAGGGGTAATGTTCAGGGAGCAGTACTTC	CASSSGTGVMFREQYF
TRBD1	NA	TRBV27	TRBJ2-5	TGTGCCAGCAGTTCCCTGACAGGGGCCCAAGAGACCCAGTACTTC	CASSSLTGAQETQYF
NA	NA	TRBV4-3	TRBJ1-5	TGCGCCAGCAGCCAAGAGCCTATACGGGGGGGGACTAGCAATCAGCCCCAGCATTTT	CASSQEPIRGGTSNQPQHF
NA	NA	TRBV5-1	TRBJ2-1	TGCGCCAGCAGCTCGTCTGGGGGCTCCTACAATGAGCAGTTCTTC	CASSSSGGSYNEQFF
NA	NA	TRBV4-1	TRBJ1-2	TGCGCCAGCAGCCAGGAACGGTCAGCTAACTATGGCTACACCTTC	CASSQERSANYGYTF
TRBD1	few	TRBV7-2	TRBJ2-1	TGTGCCAGCAGACCGGGCGGGACAGGCTCCAATGAGCAGTTCTTC	CASRPGGTGSNEQFF
TRBD1	NA	TRBV5-1	TRBJ1-1	TGCGCCAGCAGGGGACAGGAGAACACTGAAGCTTTCTTT	CASRGQENTEAFF
TRBD1	NA	TRBV5-4	TRBJ2-5	TGTGCCAGCAGACGTGGGGACCCGACAGGGCCCCAAGAGACCCAGTACTTC	CASRRGDPTGPQETQYF
NA	NA	TRBV7-3	TRBJ2-5	TGTGCCAGCAGCTCCGGACAAGGAGGGACCCAGTACTTC	CASSSGQGGTQYF